The 27 T cell receptor beta chains presented below share a single source sample, sequenced in a study of T cells in Graves' hyperthyroidism and ophthalmopathy. Amplification targeted TCR beta CDR3 regions from RNA transcripts. TCR CDR3 underwent first-round RT-PCR with the HTBI primer set. TCRdb used MiXCR to reprocess the multiplex PCR reads, holding one entry per CDR3 protein. The data contain approximately 430,000 distinct CDR3 sequences, around a sixth of them singletons. Source material: blood. Every receptor here comes from a woman under 30 with Graves' hyperthyroidism.

This clonotype showed up many times. V usage is TRBV20-1 and J usage is TRBJ1-2, with a possible D match to TRBD1 (5 bases). Looked up from germline, CDR1 is DFQATT and CDR2 is SNEGSKA (reference sequence). Trimming pared 0 bases from V and 3 bases from J, leaving 23 bases between. The CDR3 loop spans 18 amino acids. CDR3 nucleotide sequence: TGCAGTGCTAGAGATGCCTCCGCCCAGGGTGCTCAGGACTATGGCTACACCTTC. Translating it yields CSARDASAQGAQDYGYTF.

This clonotype was counted many times. V usage is TRBV12-3 or TRBV12-4 and J usage is TRBJ2-7; 11 bases align to TRBD2. Trimming removed 4 bases from V and 5 bases from J; junction bases left unmatched: 4. CDR3 length: 14 residues. CDR3 residues: CASSSSGGRNEQYF. CDR3 DNA sequence: TGTGCCAGCAGTTCTAGCGGGGGGAGGAACGAGCAGTACTTC.

This clonotype has at least ten counts. CDR3 region: CSARERTGRGEQYF. CDR3 DNA sequence: TGCAGTGCTAGAGAGCGGACAGGGAGGGGCGAGCAGTACTTC. The rearrangement uses TRBV20-1 and TRBJ2-7; D is possibly TRBD1 (8 bases). This CDR3 is built from 14 residues. V lost 0 bases to trimming and J lost 6 bases, with 15 bases between them. CDR1 is DFQATT and CDR2 is SNEGSKA in the germline V gene (reference sequence).

There are many counts of this clonotype. The genes are TRBV20-1 and TRBJ2-7, with 8 bases aligning to TRBD1. Trimming at V came to 1 base and at J to 5 bases, leaving 7 bases not matched to a gene. This CDR3 is built from 14 residues. Per germline, CDR1 DFQATT and CDR2 SNEGSKA (reference sequence). CDR3 protein: CSARVRTGTHEQYF. DNA of the CDR3: TGCAGTGCTAGAGTTCGGACAGGGACCCACGAGCAGTACTTC.

The rearrangement joins TRBV10-1 to TRBJ1-2; D remains ambiguous. The CDR3 runs to 13 residues. The V gene's germline CDR1 is WNHNN and CDR2 SYGVQD (reference sequence). Trimming stripped 4 bases from V and 8 bases from J, with 14 bases between. CDR3: CASSATFGMGYTF. The CDR3 DNA is TGCGCCAGCAGTGCCACCTTTGGAATGGGCTACACCTTC.

The chain joins TRBV19 to TRBJ2-5; 8 bases are a match to TRBD2. The germline gives CDR1 LNHDA, CDR2 SQIVND (reference sequence). V shed 5 bases and J 5 bases; nucleotides not matched to a gene: 13. There are 16 residues in the CDR3. CDR3 sequence: CASSSRGGLEGETQYF. The CDR3 coding sequence is TGTGCCAGTAGTTCGCGCGGGGGGCTGGAGGGGGAGACCCAGTACTTC. Based on the CDR3 plus reference TRBV19 and TRBJ2-5, the full variable domain is DGGITQSPKYLFRKEGQNVTLSCEQNLNHDAMYWYRQDPGQGLRLIYYSQIVNDFQKGDIAEGYSVSREKKESFPLTVTSAQKNPTAFYLCASSSRGGLEGETQYFGPGTRLLVL.

There are many counts of this clonotype. The J gene is TRBJ2-5, the V gene TRBV2; TRBD1 matches at 9 bases. Germline values: CDR1 SNHLY, CDR2 FYNNEI. Trimming took 0 bases from V and 7 from J; bases not matched to a gene: 27. The length of the CDR3 is 22 residues. For the CDR3, the DNA is TGTGCCAGCAGTGAAGCGGATGGGACAGGGTGGGGACTACCCATACAAGACGGGACCCAGTACTTC. Translation: CASSEADGTGWGLPIQDGTQYF.

This clonotype showed up many times. CDR3 amino acids: CASSLWTGKVYEQYF. In nucleotides, the CDR3 is TGCGCCAGCAGCCTTTGGACAGGGAAGGTCTACGAGCAGTACTTC. The genes are TRBV4-1 and TRBJ2-7; 8 nucleotides align to TRBD1. Germline V gives CDR1 MGHRA, CDR2 YSYEKL. The CDR3 has 15 residues. Trimming took 4 bases from V and 3 from J; bases not matched to a gene: 8.

This clonotype has at least ten counts. V and J are TRBV7-2 and TRBJ2-3; 10 nucleotides agree with TRBD1. The germline V gene encodes CDR1 SGHTA and CDR2 FQGNSA. CDR3 length: 16 residues. The V segment lost 6 bases and the J segment 6 bases; nucleotides outside the gene matches: 12. DNA of the CDR3: TGTGCCAGCAGTTCACAGGACAGGGGGGCGAGGGATACGCAGTATTTT. This translates into CASSSQDRGARDTQYF.

The table lists this clonotype with many counts. The rearrangement uses TRBV6-1 and TRBJ2-3; D is unclear. Trimming removed 2 bases from V and 0 bases from J, with 9 bases in between. The CDR3 runs to 15 residues. Per the germline V gene, CDR1 is MNHNS and CDR2 is SASEGT. CDR3 nucleotide sequence: TGTGCCAGCAGTGAAATAAGGCGAAGCACAGATACGCAGTATTTT. Its translation is CASSEIRRSTDTQYF.

This clonotype was recorded many times. The chain recombines TRBV19 with TRBJ2-1, with a weak D call TRBD2 (6 bases). The germline V gene has CDR1 LNHDA and CDR2 SQIVND (reference sequence). The V end was cut by 3 bases, the J end by 8 bases, with 20 bases between. This CDR3 has 16 amino acids. CDR3 DNA sequence: TGTGCCAGTAGTATGCCGGGACTCGGGGTCCATTATGAGCAGTTCTTC. Encoded protein: CASSMPGLGVHYEQFF. The full variable domain, completed using reference TRBV19 and TRBJ2-1, is DGGITQSPKYLFRKEGQNVTLSCEQNLNHDAMYWYRQDPGQGLRLIYYSQIVNDFQKGDIAEGYSVSREKKESFPLTVTSAQKNPTAFYLCASSMPGLGVHYEQFFGPGTRLTVL.

This clonotype came up a few times. The chain combines TRBV6-1 with TRBJ2-1, with D possibly TRBD2 on 6 matching bases. CDR1 and CDR2 (germline): MNHNS, SASEGT. Between the trimmed V and J ends, which lost 9 bases and 8 bases, there was a span of 26 bases. The CDR3 is 16 residues long. CDR3 DNA: TGTGCCAGTGGGGAATGGGGAGGAGGACTCGTTTATGAGCAGTTCTTC. Translating it yields CASGEWGGGLVYEQFF.

This clonotype has ten or more counts. V and J are TRBV5-1 and TRBJ2-1; 9 nucleotides line up with TRBD1. The CDR3 spans 16 residues. CDR1 is SGHRS, CDR2 YFSETQ, per germline. With 7 bases clipped from V and 9 bases from J, the junction kept 17 bases outside the gene matches. CDR3 in DNA: TGCGCCAGCCGGGGGGCGTACAGGGGGCCTTCCGGTGAGCAGTTCTTC. Residues: CASRGAYRGPSGEQFF.

This clonotype was observed a few times. The chain carries TRBV29-1 and TRBJ2-7, with TRBD1 as a possible D gene (6 bases). Trimming stripped 7 bases from V and 0 bases from J, with 13 bases between. Germline CDR1 SQVTM, CDR2 ANQGSEA. The CDR3 totals 13 residues. The CDR3 sequence is CSAGAGLSYEQYF. The CDR3 DNA is TGCAGCGCAGGGGCAGGCCTCTCCTACGAGCAGTACTTC.

V gene TRBV5-4 combines with J gene TRBJ2-7; 9 bases line up with TRBD2. Germline CDR1 and CDR2: SGHNT and YYREEE (reference sequence). There are 13 residues in the CDR3. The trim removed 5 bases at V and 5 bases at J, leaving 5 bases unmatched. CDR3 region: CASSLAGADEQYF. For the CDR3, the DNA is TGTGCCAGCAGTTTAGCGGGGGCTGACGAGCAGTACTTC.

This chain links TRBV6-1 with TRBJ1-3; TRBD1 matches at 10 bases. The CDR3 spans 14 residues. The V and J ends lost 6 bases and 6 bases, in that order; junction bases with no gene match: 5. From germline, CDR1 is MNHNS and CDR2 SASEGT. The CDR3: CASSSGTGVNTIYF. The CDR3 nucleotides are TGTGCCAGCAGCTCCGGGACAGGGGTAAACACCATATATTTT.

This clonotype has only a few counts. The gene calls are TRBV24-1 and TRBJ2-3; 8 bases agree with TRBD1. Germline assignment: CDR1 KGHDR and CDR2 SFDVKD. This CDR3 is built from 19 residues. After removal of 3 bases from V and 6 bases from J, the junction contained 19 bases not matched to a gene. The CDR3 sequence: CATSDGRQGQRVSFDTQYF. DNA for the CDR3: TGTGCCACCAGTGATGGGAGACAGGGGCAACGGGTATCGTTTGATACGCAGTATTTT.

V gene TRBV7-3 combines with J gene TRBJ2-3; 10 bases fit TRBD2. This CDR3 is built from 15 residues. V shed 3 bases and J 4 bases; nucleotides not matched to a gene: 4. From germline, CDR1 is SGHTA and CDR2 FQGTGA. CDR3 loop: CASSFSGGSPDTQYF. The CDR3 DNA is TGTGCCAGCAGCTTTAGCGGGGGGTCTCCAGATACGCAGTATTTT.

This clonotype was seen ten or more times. The chain is built from TRBV5-1 and TRBJ2-1; no reliable D call. Trimming removed 1 base from V and 4 bases from J, with 9 bases in between. Germline V lookup: CDR1 SGHRS, CDR2 YFSETQ. The CDR3 covers 14 residues. The CDR3 bases are TGCGCCAGCAGCTTGCCAACGGGTTACAATGAGCAGTTCTTC. Its protein product is CASSLPTGYNEQFF.

This clonotype has just a few counts. The genes are TRBV11-2 and TRBJ2-1; D ambiguous. V lost 5 bases and J 0 bases, leaving 11 bases between the germline ends. The CDR3 has 15 residues. Germline V CDR1 and CDR2: SGHAT, FQNNGV. CDR3 sequence reads: CASSLPLISYNEQFF. The CDR3 nucleotides read TGTGCCAGCAGCCTCCCGCTGATCTCCTACAATGAGCAGTTCTTC.

This clonotype was observed many times. V and J are TRBV7-2 and TRBJ2-3, with D hard to call. V lost 1 base to trimming and J lost 5 bases, with 10 bases between them. CDR3 length: 14 amino acids. Germline V lookup: CDR1 SGHTA, CDR2 FQGNSA. In DNA, the CDR3 is TGTGCCAGCAGCTTAGTATTTTTGGGAGATACGCAGTATTTT. Translating it yields CASSLVFLGDTQYF.

In its sample, this clonotype was seen many times. J is TRBJ2-7 and V is TRBV5-6, with D perhaps TRBD2 (6 bases). Looked up from germline, CDR1 is SGHDT and CDR2 is YYEEEE. The CDR3 loop spans 15 amino acids. V dropped 2 bases and J dropped 2 bases, with 14 bases sitting between them. The CDR3 loop is CASSFGASDTYEQYF. For the CDR3, the DNA is TGTGCCAGCAGCTTCGGGGCTAGCGATACCTACGAGCAGTACTTC.

The sample holds many counts of this clonotype. The chain is built from TRBV27 and TRBJ2-4; D possibly corresponds to TRBD1 (6 bases). V lost 5 bases to trimming and J lost 1 base, with 15 bases between them. This CDR3 comprises 16 residues. Germline CDR1 MNHEY, CDR2 SMNVEV (reference sequence). Here the CDR3 reads CASSPHPQGAKNIQYF. DNA of the CDR3: TGTGCCAGCAGTCCACACCCCCAGGGGGCCAAAAACATTCAGTACTTC.

A few counts support this clonotype. This chain joins TRBV19 and TRBJ1-1; tentative D call: TRBD1 (5 bases). V was pared by 5 bases and J by 7 bases, with 11 bases between. The germline CDR1 and CDR2 sequences are LNHDA and SQIVND (reference sequence). This CDR3 contains 12 residues. The CDR3 loop reads CASSFHDSEAFF. In nucleotides, the CDR3 is TGTGCCAGTAGTTTCCATGACAGTGAAGCTTTCTTT.

This clonotype was picked up many times. V gene TRBV30 combines with J gene TRBJ2-2; D is perhaps TRBD2 (5 bases). CDR3 length: 15 residues. V dropped 0 bases and J dropped 4 bases, with 12 bases sitting between them. Germline V CDR1 and CDR2: GTSNPN, SVGIG (reference sequence). DNA of the CDR3: TGTGCCTGGAGTGTGAAGCGGCCAACCACCGGGGAGCTGTTTTTT. Translating gives CAWSVKRPTTGELFF.

In its sample, this clonotype was seen many times. The chain joins TRBV3-1 to TRBJ2-7; no firm D call. The germline V and J ends were trimmed by 2 bases and 7 bases, with 12 bases remaining between them. This CDR3 has 13 residues. Germline V CDR1 and CDR2: LGHDT, YNNKEL (reference sequence). As DNA, the CDR3 is TGTGCCAGCAGCCAAACTCCAGGACGGGAGCAGTACTTC. Protein: CASSQTPGREQYF.

This clonotype has at least ten counts. V is TRBV5-1 and J is TRBJ1-1; D is ambiguous. The V and J ends lost 0 bases and 4 bases respectively, with 1 base between them. Germline V gene data show CDR1 as SGHRS and CDR2 as YFSETQ. The CDR3 runs to 11 residues. The CDR3 here is CASSLGTEAFF. For the CDR3, the DNA is TGCGCCAGCAGCTTGGGCACTGAAGCTTTCTTT.